These 2 T cell receptor beta chains originate from one sample sequenced in a study of T-cell memory formation after mild COVID-19. Each CDR3 protein gets one entry after TCRdb re-called the 5' RACE reads with MiXCR. The sample lists 120,000 to 150,000 distinct CDR3 sequences; 11% to 15% were seen once. The sample comprised PBMCs or a T cell subset sorted from them (not recorded which). Receptors were obtained from an adult woman who had mild COVID-19 (a few samples of this study predate the infection). Cell type and time point are not known.

This clonotype was found a few times. The J gene is TRBJ1-1, the V gene TRBV5-5, with 9 positions matching TRBD1. The germline V gene encodes CDR1 SGHKS and CDR2 YYEKEE (reference sequence). This CDR3 has 17 residues. Unmatched junction bases numbered 13, after V lost 4 bases and J lost 3 bases. The CDR3 sequence is CASSPPWGTGRDTEAFF. The CDR3 region has the DNA TGTGCCAGCAGCCCGCCCTGGGGGACAGGGCGAGACACTGAAGCTTTCTTT.

This clonotype was counted between two and nine times. V and J are TRBV7-9 and TRBJ2-6; D not certain. The CDR3 covers 17 residues. CDR1 and CDR2 (germline): SEHNR, FQNEAQ (reference sequence). Trimming left V 2 bases short and J 1 base short, with 12 bases between. CDR3 loop: CASSLSWQASGANVLTF. The CDR3 nucleotides read TGTGCCAGCAGCTTAAGCTGGCAGGCATCTGGGGCCAACGTCCTGACTTTC.